This T cell receptor beta chain was captured by sequencing in a study of blood T cell repertoires in COVID-19. Study overall: Sites across the United States, Italy and Spain contributed samples from acute and convalescent COVID-19. PBMCs, B-cell-depleted T cells, or T cells were the source of the cDNA or gDNA that made up the material.

The method was immunoSEQ multiplex PCR; TCRdb's version includes in-frame clones alone and lacks a portion of them. The data show about 430,000 clones, 88% seen once. CDR1 is SQVTM and CDR2 is ANQGSEA in the germline V gene. The CDR3 has 15 residues. The ends were cut back, 2 bases at V and 12 bases at J, with 24 bases in the middle. The clonotype comes from a woman aged 25 to 45 with acute COVID-19. The sequencing sample was made of PBMCs or T cells enriched from blood (not recorded which). The V call is TRBV29-1, the J call TRBJ2-3; tentatively, D is TRBD2 (6 bases). The chain's CDR3 is CSVEPGLGRDFLQYF. Here the CDR3 DNA reads TGCAGCGTTGAACCGGGACTGGGGCGGGATTTTCTCCAGTATTTT.